This TCR beta chain was recorded in a study of beta chain features in type 1 diabetes. One heparinised draw of blood, averaging about 116 mL, came from each donor. Of note for this clone: Antigen: not known. Other DNA sequences in this specimen translate into the identical CDR3.

Germline lookup yields CDR1 MNHEY and CDR2 SVGAGI. V dropped 0 bases and J dropped 0; count of bases not matched to a gene: 2. The CDR3 is 16 amino acids. The study reverse transcribed the entire isolated RNA, so it sequenced expressed TCRB transcripts. Profiling relied on immunoSEQ multiplex PCR, and the TCRdb table lists in-frame clones only, not all of them. The sample contains roughly 300,000 clones, around 8.5% of which appear only once. Study-wide results and limits: There was a moderate but significant shortening of TCRB CDR3s in all four CD4+ subsets of Type 1 diabetes patients.

The V call is TRBV6-5, the J call TRBJ1-3, with 7 nucleotides matching TRBD1. This clonotype originated in a man aged 25 to 40 with type 1 diabetes. The specimen sequenced was central memory CD4+ T cells from blood. In DNA, the CDR3 is TGTGCCAGCAGTTACTCTGGGACAGACTCTGGAAACACCATATATTTT. As protein: CASSYSGTDSGNTIYF.